This TCR beta chain came from a study of blood T cells in healthy people across ages. Looking at the study overall: Per two T cells, template switching captured roughly one barcoded beta molecule. General study findings and limits: A roughly linear age-dependent decrease characterized TCR beta diversity per million T cells.

The use of a sample-barcoded 5' primer and a J-beta primer mix characterized a second PCR of roughly 6 to 11 cycles. A template-switch adaptor containing 12 random nucleotides labeled each cDNA molecule. TCRdb used MiXCR to reprocess the 5' RACE reads, holding one entry per CDR3 protein. This table holds 760,000 or so distinct CDR3 sequences, roughly 25% found once. The germline gives CDR1 SGDLS, CDR2 YYNGEE. The CDR3 spans 13 residues. Only a few counts were recorded for this clonotype. Its specificity is unknown. The junction shows a germline mismatch at one end, possibly a read error. This sample was shared with a second study, whose subject was T cells of mothers and their children. From that study: Sequencing got over 9 million TCR beta CDR3 reads from each mother and several million from each child.

V and J are TRBV9 and TRBJ2-5; tentative D call: TRBD2 (7 bases). Material: blood. The clonotype originates from a boy between 5 and 17 years old in good health. The CDR3 loop is CASSVGGEREEVF. In DNA, the CDR3 is TGTGCCAGCAGCGTCGGGGGCGAACGGGAGGAGGTCTTC.